This is a list of T cell receptor beta chains from one sample in a study of cytomegalovirus exposure and HLA in healthy donors. Profiled with immunoSEQ multiplex PCR; TCRdb holds only in-frame clones, not every one. This sample has about 120,000 clones; approximately 70% occur once, and the top ten carry more than 1.5%. The sample was PBMCs. The receptors shown here come from a man between 18 and 35 years old in good health and CMV-seronegative. Each CDR3 is given with its conserved first and last residue. A D gene is named only where the DNA matches it firmly. For some rows the clone size is stated as once, few or many, or as a class when expanded; others skip it.

DNA: TGTGCCAGTAGTATTCGGGGGCCGGGACTAGCTCCAAGAGAGCAGTACTTC
CDR3: CASSIRGPGLAPREQYF
D: TRBD2
size: NA
J: TRBJ2-7
V: TRBV19

DNA: TGTGCCAGCAGCCAAGATCGGTCTCTAGCTGGGAATGAGCAGTTCTTC
CDR3: CASSQDRSLAGNEQFF
D: NA
size: NA
J: TRBJ2-1
V: TRBV14

DNA: TGTGCCTGGAGTCGACAGGCTGGGGAAGCTTTCTTT
CDR3: CAWSRQAGEAFF
D: NA
size: NA
J: TRBJ1-1
V: TRBV30

DNA: TGTGCCAGCAGTCCCGGACAGCACGTCGTCTACGAGCAGTACTTC
CDR3: CASSPGQHVVYEQYF
D: NA
size: NA
J: TRBJ2-7
V: TRBV9

DNA: TGTGCCAGCAGCTTAGCTTCCGACAGGGGCGAAACCCAGTACTTC
CDR3: CASSLASDRGETQYF
D: TRBD1
size: NA
J: TRBJ2-5
V: TRBV7-9

DNA: TGTGCCAGCAGTATAGACAGGTATTATGGCTACACCTTC
CDR3: CASSIDRYYGYTF
D: NA
size: NA
J: TRBJ1-2
V: TRBV28

DNA: TGTGCCACCGGGAGTGGAGAGACCCAGTACTTC
CDR3: CATGSGETQYF
D: NA
size: NA
J: TRBJ2-5
V: TRBV7-9

DNA: TGTGCCACCAGCAGAGGAAAGGGGAACTACGAGCAGTACTTC
CDR3: CATSRGKGNYEQYF
D: NA
size: NA
J: TRBJ2-7
V: TRBV15

DNA: TGCGCCAGCAGCCCGGGCCGGGCGGGAGAACTGGGAGATACGCAGTATTTT
CDR3: CASSPGRAGELGDTQYF
D: TRBD2
size: NA
J: TRBJ2-3
V: TRBV4-3

DNA: TGCAGCGTTTACGACAGGCTTCCCTCTGGCTACACCTTC
CDR3: CSVYDRLPSGYTF
D: NA
size: NA
J: TRBJ1-2
V: TRBV29-1

DNA: TGCAGCGTTGAAGGCTCACTTCGATTTTGGGGGGGAGGGACTGAAGCTTTCTTT
CDR3: CSVEGSLRFWGGGTEAFF
D: NA
size: NA
J: TRBJ1-1
V: TRBV29-1

DNA: TGTGCCAGCAGCGCCGGGACTAGCGGGACGAATACGCAGTATTTT
CDR3: CASSAGTSGTNTQYF
D: TRBD2
size: NA
J: TRBJ2-3
V: TRBV9

DNA: TGTGCCACCACAATGTGGGGCAGAGTTAATCAGCCCCAGCATTTT
CDR3: CATTMWGRVNQPQHF
D: NA
size: NA
J: TRBJ1-5
V: TRBV25-1

DNA: TGTTCCAGCGGCCGGGGGGATCAGCCCCAGCATTTT
CDR3: CSSGRGDQPQHF
D: NA
size: NA
J: TRBJ1-5
V: TRBV7-9

DNA: TGTGCCAGTAGTATCGCGGTCTACGCTGAAGCTTTCTTT
CDR3: CASSIAVYAEAFF
D: NA
size: few
J: TRBJ1-1
V: TRBV19

DNA: TGCGCCAGCAGCCAAGATCTAGCGGGAGGGGCCGGGGAGCTGTTTTTT
CDR3: CASSQDLAGGAGELFF
D: TRBD2
size: NA
J: TRBJ2-2
V: TRBV4-3

DNA: TGCAGCGTGATAGTAGCTAACTGTGGCTACACCTTC
CDR3: CSVIVANCGYTF
D: NA
size: NA
J: TRBJ1-2
V: TRBV29-1

DNA: TGTGCCATCAGTGACAGGGAAGAGACCCAGTACTTC
CDR3: CAISDREETQYF
D: NA
size: NA
J: TRBJ2-5
V: TRBV10-3

DNA: TGCAGCGCTAGAGCGGGGACCTCCTACGAGCAGTACTTC
CDR3: CSARAGTSYEQYF
D: TRBD2
size: NA
J: TRBJ2-7
V: TRBV29-1

DNA: TGCGCCAGCAGCTGGGGACTAGCGGAAGATACGCAGTATTTT
CDR3: CASSWGLAEDTQYF
D: TRBD2
size: NA
J: TRBJ2-3
V: TRBV5-1

DNA: TGTGCCAGTAGTATTAACTGGCGGGAGACCCAGTACTTC
CDR3: CASSINWRETQYF
D: NA
size: NA
J: TRBJ2-5
V: TRBV19

DNA: TGTGCCAGCAGTCCCGGGACTAGCGGGGGGGCAAATACGCAGTATTTT
CDR3: CASSPGTSGGANTQYF
D: TRBD2
size: NA
J: TRBJ2-3
V: TRBV11-1

DNA: TGTGCCAGCAAGAGGACAGGGGATGGAGATACGCAGTATTTT
CDR3: CASKRTGDGDTQYF
D: TRBD1
size: NA
J: TRBJ2-3
V: TRBV6-5

DNA: TGTGCCAGCAGAAATACCGGGACTTTCGTGGAAAAACTGTTTTTT
CDR3: CASRNTGTFVEKLFF
D: NA
size: NA
J: TRBJ1-4
V: TRBV6-5

DNA: TGTGCCAGCAGCCAAGTCCAGATTTCCTACGAGCAGTACTTC
CDR3: CASSQVQISYEQYF
D: NA
size: NA
J: TRBJ2-7
V: TRBV14

DNA: TGTGCCTGGAGTGTGAGGGCGGGGGGCACTGGGACTGAAGCTTTCTTT
CDR3: CAWSVRAGGTGTEAFF
D: NA
size: NA
J: TRBJ1-1
V: TRBV30

DNA: TGTGCCTGGAGTGTCGGAGGGGGCGCTAGTCAGCCCCAGCATTTT
CDR3: CAWSVGGGASQPQHF
D: TRBD1
size: NA
J: TRBJ1-5
V: TRBV30

DNA: TGTGCCAGCAGCAATAGCGGGTCAGTCAATGAGCAGTTCTTC
CDR3: CASSNSGSVNEQFF
D: TRBD2
size: few
J: TRBJ2-1
V: TRBV27

DNA: TGTGCCAGCACTGAGGGGAGGCCCACAGATACGCAGTATTTT
CDR3: CASTEGRPTDTQYF
D: NA
size: NA
J: TRBJ2-3
V: TRBV28

DNA: TGCGCCAGCAGCTTGGGGGGACTAGCGGGAGACTACGAGCAGTACTTC
CDR3: CASSLGGLAGDYEQYF
D: TRBD2
size: NA
J: TRBJ2-7
V: TRBV5-1

DNA: TGTGCCAGCAGCGGGAAGACAGGGACCGAGGGTGGGAGGTATGGCTACACCTTC
CDR3: CASSGKTGTEGGRYGYTF
D: TRBD1
size: NA
J: TRBJ1-2
V: TRBV7-9

DNA: TGTGCCAGCAGCTTGGTCCTTTTGAACACTGAAGCTTTCTTT
CDR3: CASSLVLLNTEAFF
D: NA
size: NA
J: TRBJ1-1
V: TRBV5-6

DNA: TGTGCCATCAGTGAACCGACCGCGGGAGGGCCTAATGAGCAGTTCTTC
CDR3: CAISEPTAGGPNEQFF
D: TRBD2
size: few
J: TRBJ2-1
V: TRBV10-3

DNA: TGTGCCAGCTCACCCACAGGAAACACTGAAGCTTTCTTT
CDR3: CASSPTGNTEAFF
D: NA
size: NA
J: TRBJ1-1
V: TRBV18

DNA: TGTGCCAGCAGCTTAGCCTTTTCTCGGGGGAATGAGCAGTTCTTC
CDR3: CASSLAFSRGNEQFF
D: NA
size: NA
J: TRBJ2-1
V: TRBV7-2

DNA: TGTGCCAGCAGCCAAGCACAGGGGGCGCGGGCTTTCTTT
CDR3: CASSQAQGARAFF
D: TRBD1
size: NA
J: TRBJ1-1
V: TRBV14

DNA: TGTGCCAGCAGCGTTGGCCAACGGGGATCTGAAGCTTTCTTT
CDR3: CASSVGQRGSEAFF
D: NA
size: few
J: TRBJ1-1
V: TRBV9

DNA: TGTTCCAGCAGCCCTTCTAGGGACAGGGGCCGGATGAACACTGAAGCTTTCTTT
CDR3: CSSSPSRDRGRMNTEAFF
D: TRBD1
size: NA
J: TRBJ1-1
V: TRBV7-9

DNA: TGTGCCAGCAACCCCATGTTGGGGGGTAAAACAGATACGCAGTATTTT
CDR3: CASNPMLGGKTDTQYF
D: NA
size: NA
J: TRBJ2-3
V: TRBV28

DNA: TGTGCCAGCAGCCCGGATCGGGACAACCTTGAAAAACTGTTTTTT
CDR3: CASSPDRDNLEKLFF
D: NA
size: NA
J: TRBJ1-4
V: TRBV7-8

DNA: TGTGCCAGCACAATAGCGGGGGGGCCCACCGGGGAGCTGTTTTTT
CDR3: CASTIAGGPTGELFF
D: TRBD2
size: NA
J: TRBJ2-2
V: TRBV7-8

DNA: TGTGCCAGCAGTGAAGCTTTTCGTGGGGGCCGCGGCTACACCTTC
CDR3: CASSEAFRGGRGYTF
D: NA
size: NA
J: TRBJ1-2
V: TRBV6-1

DNA: TGTGCCAGCTCCTACACGGGGAGGGTCGTTCAGCCCCAGCATTTT
CDR3: CASSYTGRVVQPQHF
D: NA
size: NA
J: TRBJ1-5
V: TRBV28

DNA: TGTGCCAGCAGCGTCGACAGGGGCGAGCAGTACTTC
CDR3: CASSVDRGEQYF
D: TRBD1
size: NA
J: TRBJ2-7
V: TRBV2

DNA: TGTGCCAGCAGCTCGTACCCCGGGGGTACTGAAGCTTTCTTT
CDR3: CASSSYPGGTEAFF
D: NA
size: NA
J: TRBJ1-1
V: TRBV7-8

DNA: TGTGCCAGCAGGTCGCTGCGGGGTGGCTACACCTTC
CDR3: CASRSLRGGYTF
D: NA
size: few
J: TRBJ1-2
V: TRBV27

DNA: TGTGCCACCCAACGGGACTCCTGGAATCAAGAGACCCAGTACTTC
CDR3: CATQRDSWNQETQYF
D: NA
size: NA
J: TRBJ2-5
V: TRBV2

DNA: TGTGCCAGCAGTTTTTCGGGGACTAGCGGGGGGCGGGCAGATACGCAGTATTTT
CDR3: CASSFSGTSGGRADTQYF
D: TRBD2
size: NA
J: TRBJ2-3
V: TRBV28

DNA: TGTGCCAGCAGCGTAGTGGCTAGCGGGGTAGCCCACAATGAGCAGTTCTTC
CDR3: CASSVVASGVAHNEQFF
D: TRBD2
size: few
J: TRBJ2-1
V: TRBV9

DNA: TGTGCCAGCAGCTCTACAGTGGGCTCCTACGAGCAGTACTTC
CDR3: CASSSTVGSYEQYF
D: NA
size: once
J: TRBJ2-7
V: TRBV9

DNA: TGTGCCTGGAGTGCCCCGGACAGGGGATACACTGAAGCTTTCTTT
CDR3: CAWSAPDRGYTEAFF
D: TRBD1
size: NA
J: TRBJ1-1
V: TRBV30

DNA: TGTGCCACACAAACCCACCGACTAGCGGGAGCTGCGGGCAATGAGCAGTTCTTC
CDR3: CATQTHRLAGAAGNEQFF
D: TRBD2
size: NA
J: TRBJ2-1
V: TRBV19

DNA: TGTGCCAGCAGTGAAAGGGGAACAGGGGGCCACTACGAGCAGTACTTC
CDR3: CASSERGTGGHYEQYF
D: TRBD1
size: NA
J: TRBJ2-7
V: TRBV2